The rows below give T cell receptor beta chains drawn from one sample of a study of human T cells and chemical hapten exposure. TCRdb called the RACE reads again in MiXCR, with one record for every CDR3 protein. The sample records fewer than 100,000 distinct CDR3 sequences, about a tenth being singletons. The specimen comprised whole blood, sampled in connection with sensitization to the hapten diphenylcyclopropenone (DPC). The receptors were gathered from a woman in her 30s with alopecia areata. Some clones in this sample may be carry-over from other donors' samples. The conserved cysteine and the conserved F or W are not part of the CDR3 here.

v_call cdr3_aa
TRBV3-1 ASSQQGGQPQH
TRBV6-1 ASRKGTGGYGYT
TRBV28 ATTVGSGANVPT
TRBV3-1 ASSQVPNYGYT
TRBV28 ASGLFSGNYEQY
TRBV11-2 ASSLDIGGGQNIQY
TRBV5-5 ASSVGGFVGNTEAF
TRBV7-9 ASSLVPTGTEAF
TRBV4-1 ASSPTGGFGYT
TRBV20-1 SARDPGRGPNQPQH
TRBV6-2/TRBV6-3 ASRRDSSYQETQY
TRBV24-1 ATSDKGQAGDTQY